One sample yielded the 11 T cell receptor beta chains listed below, sequenced in a study of blood T cell repertoires in COVID-19. Produced via immunoSEQ multiplex PCR; TCRdb's table is partial and in-frame only. In the table there are hundreds of thousands of clones, roughly 86% of which are singletons. What was sequenced was peripheral blood. The receptors here all came from a human donor in a cohort sampled during active COVID-19.

V gene TRBV19 combines with J gene TRBJ2-2, with TRBD2 matching 12 bases. The junction had 6 bases not matched to a gene; V was cut back by 9 bases and J by 1 base. Per germline, CDR1 LNHDA and CDR2 SQIVND (reference sequence). CDR3 length equals 16 residues. CDR3 loop: CASKRLAGVNTGELFF. DNA of the CDR3: TGTGCCAGCAAAAGACTAGCGGGGGTGAACACCGGGGAGCTGTTTTTT. Complete variable domain (other parts from reference TRBV19 and TRBJ2-2): DGGITQSPKYLFRKEGQNVTLSCEQNLNHDAMYWYRQDPGQGLRLIYYSQIVNDFQKGDIAEGYSVSREKKESFPLTVTSAQKNPTAFYLCASKRLAGVNTGELFFGEGSRLTVL.

Turning to this clone: Other DNA sequences in this sample translate to the same CDR3. The chain couples TRBV5-1 to TRBJ1-4; tentatively, D is TRBD1 (6 bases). The germline gives CDR1 SGHRS, CDR2 YFSETQ. The CDR3 loop spans 15 amino acids. V gave up 0 bases and J gave up 5 bases, with 11 bases separating them. This chain's CDR3 is CASSLGQGSNEKLFF. DNA for the CDR3: TGCGCCAGCAGCTTGGGGCAGGGGTCAAATGAAAAACTGTTTTTT.

The rearrangement uses TRBV3-1 (or the pseudogene TRBV3-2) and TRBJ2-3; 11 bases map to TRBD2. Germline CDR1 is LGHDT and CDR2 is YNNKEL (reference sequence). Trimming at V came to 5 bases and at J to 2 bases, leaving 3 bases not matched to a gene. The CDR3 length is 15 residues. CDR3 loop: CASSKTSGITDTQYF. For the CDR3, the DNA is TGTGCCAGCAGCAAGACTAGCGGGATCACAGATACGCAGTATTTT.

The chain joins TRBV5-1 to TRBJ1-1; D is unclear. The CDR3 has 15 amino acids. Looked up from germline, CDR1 is SGHRS and CDR2 is YFSETQ. V was cut by 0 bases and J by 1 base, with 10 bases left in between. The CDR3 loop reads CASSLDGGPNTEAFF. Written as DNA, the CDR3 is TGCGCCAGCAGCTTGGATGGCGGGCCGAACACTGAAGCTTTCTTT.

The chain is built from TRBV9 and TRBJ2-1; the match to TRBD1 covers 11 bases. V shed 4 bases and J 5 bases; nucleotides not matched to a gene: 8. Germline-derived CDR1 and CDR2 are SGDLS and YYNGEE. The CDR3 runs to 16 residues. The CDR3 DNA sequence: TGTGCCAGCAGCATAACGGGACAGGGGGGCCACAATGAGCAGTTCTTC. Its protein product is CASSITGQGGHNEQFF.

The chain combines TRBV27 with TRBJ2-5; D not resolved. The CDR3 is made up of 16 amino acids. Germline CDR1 is MNHEY and CDR2 is SMNVEV (reference sequence). V was trimmed by 3 bases and J by 2 bases, leaving 16 bases between them. CDR3: CASSFLAPPNQETQYF. Here the CDR3 DNA reads TGTGCCAGCAGTTTTTTGGCCCCGCCCAATCAAGAGACCCAGTACTTC.

This clone was counted once. The genes are TRBV2 and TRBJ2-3; possible D gene TRBD1, 6 bases. Looked up from germline, CDR1 is SNHLY and CDR2 is FYNNEI. Deletions cut 8 bases from V and 7 bases from J, with 22 bases between. The CDR3 is made up of 15 amino acids. CDR3 coding DNA: TGTGCCAGCTCCCGCCAGGGACAAGGGGCAAATACGCAGTATTTT. It specifies CASSRQGQGANTQYF.

The chain combines TRBV7-2 with TRBJ1-2, with D uncertain. This CDR3 has 14 residues. Trimming cost V 0 bases and J 4 bases, with 9 bases left between them. Germline assignment: CDR1 SGHTA and CDR2 FQGNSA. The CDR3, as DNA: TGTGCCAGCAGCTTAGCCGAGGGCCCCTATGGCTACACCTTC. It codes for CASSLAEGPYGYTF.

The sample holds many counts of this clone. V gene TRBV5-5 combines with J gene TRBJ2-2; a weak D match, TRBD2 (6 bases). The CDR3 is 15 amino acids. Trimming pared 2 bases from V and 3 bases from J, leaving 11 bases between. CDR1 is SGHKS and CDR2 is YYEKEE in the germline V gene (reference sequence). The CDR3 bases are TGTGCCAGCAGCTTTACGGGAGTAGACACCGGGGAGCTGTTTTTT. Its translation: CASSFTGVDTGELFF.

The V gene is TRBV2, the J gene TRBJ1-3, with D unclear. V lost 4 bases and J 2 bases, leaving 6 bases between the germline ends. From germline, CDR1 is SNHLY and CDR2 FYNNEI. The CDR3 sequence is 13 residues long. DNA for the CDR3: TGTGCCAGCAGTGTAGACACTGGAAACACCATATATTTT. Translation: CASSVDTGNTIYF.

The CDR3 nucleotides read TGTGCCAGCAGCCCACCCCGGACTAGCGGGAGAGACACAGATACGCAGTATTTT. This sequence encodes CASSPPRTSGRDTDTQYF. The chain links TRBV13 to TRBJ2-3; TRBD2 aligns across 13 bases. In germline, CDR1 is PRHDT, CDR2 FYEKMQ (reference sequence). There are 18 residues in the CDR3. V lost 5 bases, J lost 2 bases, and 10 bases stayed unmatched.